This T cell receptor beta chain comes out of a study of regulatory T cells in long-lasting Graves disease. Study observations and caveats: Patients with persistent disease shared 2,741 public clonotypes, outpacing the approximately 970 shared by new patients.

This clonotype appeared many times. The antigen remains undetermined. Arm-PCR of CDR3 regions and iRepertoire HTBI primers were used to build TCR beta libraries. TCRdb processed the multiplex PCR reads anew with MiXCR; each CDR3 protein has one entry. Of some 460,000 distinct CDR3 sequences in the sample, roughly 16% were seen once. Trimming pared 1 base from V and 0 bases from J, leaving 10 bases between. The CDR3 covers 16 residues. Per the germline V gene, CDR1 is SEHNR and CDR2 is FQNEAQ (reference sequence). This sample's time point: newly diagnosed GD, antithyroid drugs for less than 3 months. PBMC-extracted RNA yielded the TCR library. The data also belong to a second study, concerning T cells in Graves' hyperthyroidism and ophthalmopathy. This second study notes: Ophthalmopathy got predicted by the model a median around 6.8 months before its onset.

The origin of this receptor is a man in his forties with Graves disease. This chain links TRBV7-9 with TRBJ2-1; no reliable D call. This specimen consisted of peripheral blood mononuclear cells (PBMCs), obtained at new diagnosis, from a patient treated with antithyroid drugs. The CDR3, as DNA: TGTGCCAGCAGCTTAGTGCCTTTGAGCTCCTACAATGAGCAGTTCTTC. Its translation: CASSLVPLSSYNEQFF.